Listed below are T cell receptor beta chains from one sample, sequenced in a study of CD8 T cells in ankylosing spondylitis. MiXCR, applied by TCRdb to the 5' RACE reads, yields one record per CDR3 protein. Found here are under 130,000 distinct CDR3 sequences, more than 20% of them singletons; the top ten hold 9% to 15%. Sequenced sample: synovial fluid, either unsorted or a sorted T cell fraction (not recorded which). Source of these receptors: a male donor with ankylosing spondylitis. Each CDR3 is given with its conserved first and last residue. The D gene is left open where the match is weak. The size of a clone is reported for some rows only, either as once, few or many, or as a class for expanded clones.

abundance	d_gene	v_gene	j_gene	CDR3aa	CDR3nt
few	TRBD1	TRBV24-1	TRBJ2-2	CATSDLNRGTGELFF	TGTGCCACCAGTGATTTGAACAGGGGCACCGGGGAGCTGTTTTTT
few	TRBD2	TRBV4-2	TRBJ2-1	CASSPTSGSIDEQFF	TGTGCCAGCAGCCCGACTAGCGGGAGCATCGATGAGCAGTTCTTC
.	.	TRBV5-1	TRBJ2-6	CASSPAGANVLTF	TGCGCCAGCAGTCCGGCTGGGGCCAACGTCCTGACTTTC
.	TRBD2	TRBV10-2	TRBJ2-3	CASSEGDFGGWTQYF	TGCGCCAGCAGTGAGGGGGACTTCGGGGGGTGGACGCAGTATTTT
.	.	TRBV10-3	TRBJ1-2	CAISESAGNSYGYTF	TGTGCCATCAGTGAGTCGGCAGGGAACAGCTATGGCTACACCTTC
few	.	TRBV6-1	TRBJ2-3	CASSGKGHTDTQYF	TGTGCCAGCAGTGGGAAAGGGCACACAGATACGCAGTATTTT
.	TRBD1	TRBV20-1	TRBJ1-1	CSARAGTGASPEAFF	TGCAGTGCTAGAGCCGGGACAGGGGCGAGCCCTGAAGCTTTCTTT
.	.	TRBV29-1	TRBJ1-4	CSAHKGEKLFF	TGCAGCGCGCATAAGGGGGAAAAACTGTTTTTT
many	TRBD2	TRBV12-3/TRBV12-4	TRBJ2-1	CASSPRGGITNEQFF	TGTGCCAGCAGTCCCCGGGGGGGGATTACGAATGAGCAGTTCTTC
.	.	TRBV6-1	TRBJ2-1	CASTPLGGFVNEQFF	TGTGCCAGCACCCCCCTGGGGGGTTTCGTTAATGAGCAGTTCTTC
.	.	TRBV20-1	TRBJ1-2	CSATRPGIYGYTF	TGCAGTGCTACGCGGCCAGGGATCTATGGCTACACCTTC
few	.	TRBV18	TRBJ1-5	CASSPGREVQPQHF	TGTGCCAGCTCACCAGGCAGGGAGGTTCAGCCCCAGCATTTT
.	.	TRBV5-1	TRBJ2-1	CASSLTGLAGNEQFF	TGCGCCAGCAGCCTAACGGGCCTCGCGGGGAATGAGCAGTTCTTC
.	.	TRBV4-2	TRBJ2-7	CASSHDQSYEQYF	TGTGCCAGCAGCCACGATCAGTCCTACGAGCAGTACTTC
.	.	TRBV15	TRBJ1-5	CATSSLSGDYSNQPQHF	TGTGCCACCAGCAGTTTATCAGGGGATTATAGCAATCAGCCCCAGCATTTT
.	.	TRBV5-1	TRBJ2-5	CASSKDPQETQYF	TGCGCCAGCAGCAAAGACCCACAAGAGACCCAGTACTTC
.	.	TRBV11-1	TRBJ2-5	CASSPRGDSDLVGETQYF	TGTGCCAGCAGTCCCCGCGGGGATAGCGATCTCGTGGGTGAGACCCAGTACTTC
medium-sized	.	TRBV27	TRBJ1-6	CASSPPRGSPLHF	TGTGCCAGCAGTCCCCCCAGGGGATCACCCCTCCACTTT
.	.	TRBV6-1	TRBJ2-1	CASRLSSYNEQFF	TGTGCCAGCAGGCTCAGCTCCTACAATGAGCAGTTCTTC
few	.	TRBV7-9	TRBJ1-2	CASSLRQPYGYTF	TGTGCCAGCAGCTTACGTCAGCCCTATGGCTACACCTTC
.	.	TRBV20-1	TRBJ2-2	CSARVVPGFDTGELFF	TGCAGTGCTAGAGTAGTCCCCGGTTTTGACACCGGGGAGCTGTTTTTT
few	TRBD2	TRBV18	TRBJ2-1	CASSPGLDSNEQFF	TGTGCCAGCTCACCCGGACTAGATAGTAATGAGCAGTTCTTC
.	TRBD2	TRBV5-4	TRBJ2-1	CASSRPGLANEQFF	TGTGCCAGCAGCAGACCGGGACTAGCTAATGAGCAGTTCTTC
.	TRBD1	TRBV29-1	TRBJ2-5	CSVAQGSQETQYF	TGCAGCGTTGCACAGGGGTCCCAAGAGACCCAGTACTTC
.	.	TRBV6-5	TRBJ1-3	CASSYSRISTIYF	TGTGCCAGCAGTTACTCTAGGATAAGCACCATATATTTT
few	.	TRBV3-1	TRBJ1-2	CASSQGYDNYGYTF	TGTGCCAGCAGCCAAGGGTATGACAACTATGGCTACACCTTC
many	TRBD1	TRBV10-3	TRBJ2-7	CAINPGQGSYEQYF	TGTGCCATCAACCCGGGACAGGGTTCCTACGAGCAGTACTTC
.	.	TRBV11-3	TRBJ2-1	CASSFRDEYNEQFF	TGTGCCAGCAGCTTCAGGGATGAGTACAATGAGCAGTTCTTC
once	TRBD1	TRBV25-1	TRBJ1-3	CASRGTGESPGNTIYF	TGTGCCAGCAGAGGGACAGGGGAGAGTCCTGGAAACACCATATATTTT
few	TRBD2	TRBV12-3/TRBV12-4	TRBJ2-7	CASSFRASGRIAYEQYF	TGTGCCAGCAGTTTTAGGGCTAGCGGGAGGATTGCCTACGAGCAGTACTTC
.	TRBD2	TRBV20-1	TRBJ2-5	CSAISGLAELGEIRETQYF	TGCAGTGCTATCTCGGGACTAGCGGAGCTGGGGGAGATTAGAGAGACCCAGTACTTC
.	.	TRBV13	TRBJ2-3	CASSPPLTDTQYF	TGTGCCAGCAGCCCCCCTCTCACAGATACGCAGTATTTT
.	.	TRBV30	TRBJ1-2	CAWSGGVYGYTF	TGTGCCTGGAGTGGGGGGGTCTATGGCTACACCTTC
.	.	TRBV2	TRBJ2-1	CASSESARVSNEQFF	TGTGCCAGCAGTGAGTCGGCCAGAGTCTCCAATGAGCAGTTCTTC
few	.	TRBV6-2/TRBV6-3	TRBJ2-7	CASRTRRANKGYEQYF	TGTGCCAGCAGGACCCGGAGGGCTAATAAGGGCTACGAGCAGTACTTC
few	TRBD2	TRBV7-8	TRBJ2-1	CASHAGEGSRDEQFF	TGTGCCAGCCACGCGGGAGAGGGGTCGAGGGATGAGCAGTTCTTC
many	TRBD2	TRBV4-2	TRBJ2-3	CASSQIGTSGSSTDTQYF	TGTGCCAGCAGCCAGATCGGGACTAGCGGGTCTAGCACAGATACGCAGTATTTT
.	.	TRBV20-1	TRBJ1-5	CSAVIDSINQPQHF	TGCAGTGCCGTTATCGACAGTATCAATCAGCCCCAGCATTTT
few	.	TRBV6-2/TRBV6-3	TRBJ1-1	CASSYSRGDTEAFF	TGTGCCAGCAGTTACTCGAGAGGGGACACTGAAGCTTTCTTT
.	.	TRBV5-1	TRBJ1-1	CASSLGVGDTEAFF	TGCGCCAGCAGCTTGGGGGTTGGGGACACTGAAGCTTTCTTT
many	TRBD2	TRBV15	TRBJ2-1	CATSRARAGGMHEQFF	TGTGCCACCAGCAGGGCCCGAGCGGGAGGGATGCATGAGCAGTTCTTC
.	.	TRBV11-3	TRBJ2-5	CASSLTQGLETQYF	TGTGCCAGCAGCTTAACACAGGGTTTAGAGACCCAGTACTTC
many	TRBD2	TRBV20-1	TRBJ2-1	CSAMGLAGVLEQFF	TGCAGTGCAATGGGACTAGCGGGAGTATTGGAGCAGTTCTTC
.	TRBD1	TRBV20-1	TRBJ2-1	CSARDLRQGRTEQFF	TGCAGTGCTAGAGATTTGAGACAGGGCCGGACTGAGCAGTTCTTC
many	.	TRBV20-1	TRBJ1-5	CSASPLGSNQPQHF	TGCAGTGCTAGTCCCCTAGGGAGCAATCAGCCCCAGCATTTT
.	.	TRBV11-2	TRBJ2-3	CATGQGSDTQYF	TGTGCCACAGGGCAAGGTTCAGATACGCAGTATTTT
.	TRBD1	TRBV10-3	TRBJ2-3	CASWTGGTDTQYF	TGTGCCAGTTGGACAGGGGGCACAGATACGCAGTATTTT
.	TRBD2	TRBV6-2/TRBV6-3	TRBJ2-1	CASIPFPAGGGGVGNEQFF	TGTGCCAGCATCCCCTTTCCAGCGGGAGGAGGGGGTGTAGGCAATGAGCAGTTCTTC